These 17 T cell receptor beta chains came from one sample sequenced in a study of PD-L1 blockade in urothelial cancer. Profiling relied on immunoSEQ multiplex PCR, and the TCRdb table lists in-frame clones only, not all of them. This table holds approximately 47,000 clones, approximately 85% found once. Time point described: pretreatment peripheral blood. The sequences come from PBMCs, collected around atezolizumab (anti-PD-L1) treatment. All receptors derive from a man in his fifties with urothelial cancer.

The chain recombines TRBV7-2 with TRBJ2-7, with 8 bases fitting TRBD2. This CDR3 contains 15 residues. V shed 6 bases, J shed 0 bases, and the junction held 7 bases outside the gene matches. The germline gives CDR1 SGHTA, CDR2 FQGNSA. DNA for the CDR3: TGTGCCAGCAGTTCCCGGGGGGGGATCTCCTACGAGCAGTACGTC. Residues: CASSSRGGISYEQYV.

The rearrangement joins TRBV18 to TRBJ1-4, with D possibly TRBD1 on 6 matching bases. Trimming took 3 bases from V and 7 from J, leaving 15 bases between them. CDR1 and CDR2 from the germline V gene are KGHSH and LQKENI. This CDR3 comprises 15 residues. Here the CDR3 reads CASSPLGGAIEKLFF. CDR3 nucleotides: TGTGCCAGCTCACCGCTGGGGGGGGCAATTGAAAAACTGTTTTTT. The whole variable domain, remainder taken from reference TRBV18 and TRBJ1-4, is NAGVMQNPRHLVRRRGQEARLRCSPMKGHSHVYWYRQLPEEGLKFMVYLQKENIIDESGMPKERFSAEFPKEGPSILRIQQVVRGDSAAYFCASSPLGGAIEKLFFGSGTQLSVL.

V is TRBV7-3 and J is TRBJ1-1, with a weak D call TRBD1 (6 bases). This CDR3 contains 15 residues. The ends were cut back, 1 base at V and 1 base at J, with 10 bases in the middle. The germline V gene encodes CDR1 SGHTA and CDR2 FQGTGA. The CDR3 DNA is TGTGCCAGCAGCTTAATAGGGACACAGAACACTGAAGCTTTCTTT. Protein: CASSLIGTQNTEAFF.

This clone was picked up a small number of times. The rearrangement joins TRBV28 to TRBJ1-6; D gene unclear. The CDR3 is 12 amino acids. V dropped 7 bases and J dropped 14 bases, with 15 bases sitting between them. CDR1 and CDR2 (germline): MDHEN, SYDVKM. CDR3 sequence reads: CASKSGFETLHF. The CDR3, as DNA: TGTGCCAGCAAGTCGGGATTCGAGACCCTCCACTTT.

The chain carries TRBV6-1 and TRBJ1-3; no reliable D call. Trimming took 8 bases from V and 0 from J, leaving 8 bases between them. Per germline, CDR1 MNHNS and CDR2 SASEGT. The CDR3 extends over 13 amino acids. The CDR3 DNA reads TGTGCCAGCTGGGCAGGCTCTGGAAACACCATATATTTT. Its protein is CASWAGSGNTIYF.

The rearrangement joins TRBV11-2 to TRBJ1-1, with 7 bases fitting TRBD1. CDR1 is SGHAT and CDR2 is FQNNGV in the germline V gene. J gave up 1 base and V 7 bases, and 6 bases lay outside the gene matches. This CDR3 comprises 14 residues. The CDR3 protein is CASIRQGSNTEAFF. The CDR3 coding sequence is TGTGCCAGCATACGACAGGGATCGAACACTGAAGCTTTCTTT.

The rearrangement uses TRBV10-2 and TRBJ2-1; the match to TRBD1 covers 7 bases. The junction had 9 bases not matched to a gene; V was cut back by 8 bases and J by 8 bases. CDR3 size: 13 residues. Germline CDR1 reads WSHSY; CDR2 reads SAAADI. Here the CDR3 DNA reads TGCGCCAGCGGCCGGGACAGCCAGCATGAGCAGTTCTTC. Translating gives CASGRDSQHEQFF.

V is TRBV6-1 and J is TRBJ2-4; 7 bases fit TRBD1. This CDR3 region has 14 residues. CDR1 and CDR2 from the germline V gene are MNHNS and SASEGT. J gave up 9 bases and V 3 bases, and 8 bases lay outside the gene matches. CDR3 DNA sequence: TGTGCCAGCAGTGAGAACAGGGGTGATAGCATTCAGTACTTC. Its protein product is CASSENRGDSIQYF.

This sequence joins TRBV11-2 and TRBJ2-1, with D possibly TRBD1 on 6 matching bases. The CDR3 has 14 residues. Per the germline V gene, CDR1 is SGHAT and CDR2 is FQNNGV. The V gene lost 1 base and the J gene lost 6 bases, with 10 bases spanning the gap. CDR3 loop: CASSLGGGTNEQFF. The CDR3 nucleotides read TGTGCCAGCAGCTTAGGAGGGGGAACCAATGAGCAGTTCTTC. Based on the CDR3 plus reference TRBV11-2 and TRBJ2-1, the full variable domain is EAGVAQSPRYKIIEKRQSVAFWCNPISGHATLYWYQQILGQGPKLLIQFQNNGVVDDSQLPKDRFSAERLKGVDSTLKIQPAKLEDSAVYLCASSLGGGTNEQFFGPGTRLTVL.

The chain recombines TRBV12-5 with TRBJ1-1; D is ambiguous. CDR1 is LGHNT and CDR2 is FRNRAP in the germline V gene. V dropped 4 bases and J dropped 1 base, with 7 bases sitting between them. The CDR3 has 13 amino acids. This CDR3 reads CASGSGGNTEAFF. CDR3 nucleotides: TGTGCTAGTGGTTCCGGTGGGAACACTGAAGCTTTCTTT.

The chain carries TRBV10-1 and TRBJ2-5; the match to TRBD2 covers 9 bases. The germline V gene encodes CDR1 WNHNN and CDR2 SYGVQD (reference sequence). Trimming at V came to 3 bases and at J to 4 bases, leaving 3 bases not matched to a gene. The CDR3 consists of 14 residues. As DNA, the CDR3 is TGCGCCAGCAGTGACAATAGCGGGAGAGAGACCCAGTACTTC. Amino acids: CASSDNSGRETQYF.

In its sample, this clone was seen once. This sequence joins TRBV12-5 and TRBJ1-5; possibly TRBD1 for D (6 bases). V dropped 5 bases and J dropped 6 bases, with 17 bases sitting between them. The CDR3 length is 15 residues. Looked up from germline, CDR1 is LGHNT and CDR2 is FRNRAP. The CDR3 sequence: CASGGTGSGVQPQHF. CDR3 in DNA: TGTGCTAGTGGTGGAACAGGGTCGGGTGTTCAGCCCCAGCATTTT.

The chain combines TRBV2 with TRBJ1-1; 7 nucleotides agree with TRBD1. Germline CDR1 reads SNHLY; CDR2 reads FYNNEI. V was pared by 5 bases and J by 1 base, with 4 bases of the junction left unmatched. This CDR3 spans 14 amino acids. DNA for the CDR3: TGTGCCAGCAGTCTGGGACAGACGAACACTGAAGCTTTCTTT. Translated, it gives CASSLGQTNTEAFF.

This sequence joins TRBV19 and TRBJ1-2; 7 bases are shared with TRBD1. The CDR3 length is 15 residues. Germline CDR1 LNHDA, CDR2 SQIVND (reference sequence). J gave up 2 bases and V 3 bases, and 6 bases lay outside the gene matches. CDR3 coding DNA: TGTGCCAGTAGTATTACGACAGGGTGGAACTATGGCTACACCTTC. It encodes CASSITTGWNYGYTF.

The chain is built from TRBV5-6 and TRBJ2-1; D might be TRBD1 (5 bases). The germline CDR1 and CDR2 sequences are SGHDT and YYEEEE. The V end was cut by 4 bases, the J end by 4 bases, with 12 bases between. The CDR3 is made up of 14 amino acids. The CDR3 here is CASSLIDSYNEQFF. The CDR3 coding sequence is TGTGCCAGCAGCCTCATCGACAGTTACAATGAGCAGTTCTTC. Supplemented by reference TRBV5-6 and TRBJ2-1, the full variable domain reads DAGVTQSPTHLIKTRGQQVTLRCSPKSGHDTVSWYQQALGQGPQFIFQYYEEEERQRGNFPDRFSGHQFPNYSSELNVNALLLGDSALYLCASSLIDSYNEQFFGPGTRLTVL.

The genes are TRBV6-4 and TRBJ2-7; TRBD1 aligns across 7 bases. Germline V gene sequence: CDR1 MRHNA, CDR2 SNTAGT. V trimming: 10 bases; J trimming: 4 bases; junction bases outside the gene matches: 10. The CDR3 sequence is 13 residues long. The CDR3 DNA is TGTGCCATCCTCCCTCCGGGACAGTACGAGCAGTACGTC. This encodes CAILPPGQYEQYV.

V is TRBV29-1 and J is TRBJ2-3; 10 bases are shared with TRBD1. Germline V gives CDR1 SQVTM, CDR2 ANQGSEA. V lost 6 bases to trimming and J lost 2 bases; unmatched junction nucleotides: 8. The CDR3 covers 15 residues. CDR3 sequence (DNA): TGCAGCGTGGACTCCGGACAGGGGGTCACAGATACGCAGTATTTT. Its translation is CSVDSGQGVTDTQYF.